The present TCR beta chain was sequenced within a study of metastatic and nonmetastatic thyroid tumors. The wider study: The study looked at repertoires side by side in blood and in tumor or nodule tissue from malignant and benign thyroid patients.

Through MiXCR, TCRdb re-clonotyped the PCR reads. The top ten clones hold roughly 16% of a sample with some 30,000 clones, 9.5% to 14% of them seen once. This clone was found many times. Patients underwent thyroid surgery, and none had received any treatment before it. This clonotype was sampled from a female donor with papillary thyroid cancer or a benign thyroid nodule (not recorded which). Some clones in this sample may be carry-over from other donors' samples. Sample: blood.

The CDR3 DNA follows: TGTGCCAGCAGCTTAGACACGACAGGCAATGAGCAGTTCTTC. Translated, it gives CASSLDTTGNEQFF. This chain uses TRBV11-2 with TRBJ2-1; the D gene is possibly TRBD1 (6 bases). This CDR3 region has 14 residues. Trimming stripped 0 bases from V and 6 bases from J, with 9 bases between. Germline assignment: CDR1 SGHAT and CDR2 FQNNGV.